Below are 8 T cell receptor beta chains sequenced from a single sample in a study of OX40 agonist ivuxolimab in advanced cancers. Profiling relied on immunoSEQ multiplex PCR, and the TCRdb table lists in-frame clones only, not all of them. The repertoire holds roughly 56,000 clones, about four fifths seen once, with roughly 4.4% in the top ten. This specimen consisted of CD4+ or CD8+ T cells sorted from blood, obtained in a trial of the OX40 agonist ivuxolimab. The receptors were gathered from an adult with an advanced solid tumor such as melanoma, head and neck, liver or kidney cancer.

This rearrangement joins TRBV28 to TRBJ1-1, with D perhaps TRBD1 (5 bases). Trimming shortened V by 1 base and J by 1 base, and 13 bases separated the two germline ends. CDR1 is MDHEN and CDR2 is SYDVKM in the germline V gene. The length of the CDR3 is 16 residues. The CDR3 sequence: CASSLSGHGGNTEAFF. In nucleotides, the CDR3 is TGTGCCAGCAGTTTATCGGGGCACGGTGGGAACACTGAAGCTTTCTTT.

This chain links TRBV9 with TRBJ2-2; 8 nucleotides align to TRBD1. The CDR3 totals 17 residues. Losses at the gene ends were 4 bases for V and 2 bases for J; bases not matched to a gene: 10. Germline lookup yields CDR1 SGDLS and CDR2 YYNGEE. CDR3 residues: CASSIYDTGGNTGELFF. The CDR3 region has the DNA TGTGCCAGCAGCATATACGATACAGGGGGTAACACCGGGGAGCTGTTTTTT.

The V call is TRBV19, the J call TRBJ1-1, with 10 bases identical to TRBD1. This CDR3 contains 14 residues. V gave up 5 bases and J gave up 6 bases; unmatched junction bases: 6. Germline assignment: CDR1 LNHDA and CDR2 SQIVND (reference sequence). The CDR3 spells CASSDRGLKAEAFF. In nucleotides, the CDR3 is TGTGCCAGTAGTGACAGGGGGCTTAAGGCTGAAGCTTTCTTT.

The chain employs TRBV28 and TRBJ2-5; 13 bases agree with TRBD2. V was clipped by 2 bases and J by 3 bases; unmatched bases: 3. The CDR3 is 16 residues long. Germline V gene data show CDR1 as MDHEN and CDR2 as SYDVKM. CDR3 region: CASSLGTSGVEETQYF. CDR3 coding DNA: TGTGCCAGCAGTTTAGGGACTAGCGGGGTGGAAGAGACCCAGTACTTC.

This rearrangement joins TRBV6-6 to TRBJ2-7, with D unresolved. The V end was cut by 5 bases, the J end by 1 base, with 9 bases between. There are 13 residues in the CDR3. Germline CDR1 reads MNHNY; CDR2 reads SVGAGI (reference sequence). CDR3 nucleotide sequence: TGTGCCAGCAGTCCCGGGCGATCCTACGAGCAGTACTTC. It is translated as CASSPGRSYEQYF.

The chain joins TRBV2 to TRBJ2-3; tentative D call: TRBD2 (7 bases). Germline-derived CDR1 and CDR2 are SNHLY and FYNNEI. Trimming stripped 11 bases from V and 3 bases from J, with 21 bases between. The CDR3 runs to 15 residues. This CDR3 is CARGLRGAETDTQYF. In nucleotides, the CDR3 is TGTGCCCGAGGCCTTCGGGGGGCGGAGACAGATACGCAGTATTTT.

This clone was seen a few times. The chain couples TRBV2 to TRBJ1-1, with D possibly matching TRBD1 (6 bases). The V end lost 5 bases, the J end lost 5 bases, and 12 bases lay between the germline ends. The CDR3 runs to 13 residues. Germline V gene sequence: CDR1 SNHLY, CDR2 FYNNEI. The CDR3 here is CASSTGMGTEAFF. For the CDR3, the DNA is TGTGCCAGCAGTACAGGGATGGGAACTGAAGCTTTCTTT.

The J gene is TRBJ2-3, the V gene TRBV5-4, with a weak D call TRBD1 (6 bases). The CDR3 has 14 amino acids. The germline V gene has CDR1 SGHNT and CDR2 YYREEE (reference sequence). V lost 4 bases and J lost 3, with 12 bases in between. This chain's CDR3 is CASSLNTGTDTQYF. The DNA for the CDR3 is TGTGCCAGCAGCCTAAACACAGGGACAGATACGCAGTATTTT.